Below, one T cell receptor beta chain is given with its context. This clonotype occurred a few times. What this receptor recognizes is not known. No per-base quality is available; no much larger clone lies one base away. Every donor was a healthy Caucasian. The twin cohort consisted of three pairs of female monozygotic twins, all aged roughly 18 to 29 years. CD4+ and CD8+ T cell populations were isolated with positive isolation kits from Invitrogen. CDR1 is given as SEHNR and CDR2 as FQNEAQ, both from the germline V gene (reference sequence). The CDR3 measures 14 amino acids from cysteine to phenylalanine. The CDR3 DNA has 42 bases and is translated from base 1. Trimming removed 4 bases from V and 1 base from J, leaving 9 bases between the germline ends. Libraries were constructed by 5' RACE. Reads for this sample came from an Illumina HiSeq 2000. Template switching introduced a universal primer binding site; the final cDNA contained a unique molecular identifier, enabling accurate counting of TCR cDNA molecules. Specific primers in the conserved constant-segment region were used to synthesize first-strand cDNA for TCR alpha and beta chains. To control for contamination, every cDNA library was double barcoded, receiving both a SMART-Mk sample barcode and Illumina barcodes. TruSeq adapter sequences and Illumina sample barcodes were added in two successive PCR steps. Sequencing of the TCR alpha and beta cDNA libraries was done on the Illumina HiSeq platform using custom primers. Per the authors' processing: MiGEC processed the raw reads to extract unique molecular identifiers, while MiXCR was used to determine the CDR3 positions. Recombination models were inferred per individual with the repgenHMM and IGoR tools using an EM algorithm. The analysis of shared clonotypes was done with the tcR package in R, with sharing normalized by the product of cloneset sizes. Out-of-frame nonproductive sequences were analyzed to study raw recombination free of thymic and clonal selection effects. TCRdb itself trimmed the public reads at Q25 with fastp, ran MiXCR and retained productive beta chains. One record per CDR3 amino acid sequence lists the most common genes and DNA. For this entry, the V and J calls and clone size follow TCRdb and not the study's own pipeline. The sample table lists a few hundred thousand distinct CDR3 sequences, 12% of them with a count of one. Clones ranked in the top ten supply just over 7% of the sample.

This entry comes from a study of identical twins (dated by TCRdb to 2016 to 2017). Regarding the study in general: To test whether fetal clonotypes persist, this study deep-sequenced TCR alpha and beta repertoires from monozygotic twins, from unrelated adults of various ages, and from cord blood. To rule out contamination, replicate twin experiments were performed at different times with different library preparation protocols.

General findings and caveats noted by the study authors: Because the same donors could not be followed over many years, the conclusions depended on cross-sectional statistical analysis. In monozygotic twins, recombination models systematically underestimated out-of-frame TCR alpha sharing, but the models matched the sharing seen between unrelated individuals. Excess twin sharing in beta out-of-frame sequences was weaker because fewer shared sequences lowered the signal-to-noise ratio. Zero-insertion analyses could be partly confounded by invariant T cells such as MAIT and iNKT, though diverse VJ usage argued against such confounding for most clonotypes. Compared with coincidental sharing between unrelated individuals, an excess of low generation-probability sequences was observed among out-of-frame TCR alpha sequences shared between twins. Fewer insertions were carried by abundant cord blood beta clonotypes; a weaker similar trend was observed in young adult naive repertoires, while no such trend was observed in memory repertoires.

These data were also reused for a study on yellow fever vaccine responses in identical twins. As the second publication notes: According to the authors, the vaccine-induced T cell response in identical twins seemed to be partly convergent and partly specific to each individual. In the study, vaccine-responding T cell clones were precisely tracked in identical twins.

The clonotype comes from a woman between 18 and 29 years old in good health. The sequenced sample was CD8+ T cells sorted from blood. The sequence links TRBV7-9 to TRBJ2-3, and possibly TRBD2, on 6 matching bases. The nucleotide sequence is TGTGCCAGCAGCTGGGACTTAGGCACAGATACGCAGTATTTT. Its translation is CASSWDLGTDTQYF.